Listed here are 3 T cell receptor beta chains from one sample, sequenced in a study of regulatory T cells in long-lasting Graves disease. To make TCR beta libraries, researchers used iRepertoire HTBI primers and Arm-PCR of CDR3 regions. TCRdb passed the multiplex PCR reads through MiXCR, listing each CDR3 protein once. The sample carries some 460,000 distinct CDR3 sequences, 16% recorded once. The time point denotes: newly diagnosed GD, antithyroid drugs for less than 3 months. With RNA extracted from PBMCs as input, the TCR library was made. These data were also filed under a second study, of T cells in Graves' hyperthyroidism and ophthalmopathy.

The sample here was peripheral blood mononuclear cells (PBMCs), taken at new diagnosis, from a patient treated with antithyroid drugs. All receptors come from a man aged 35-49 years with Graves disease.

This clonotype was recorded many times. The chain carries TRBV28 and TRBJ1-1; D unresolved. This CDR3 comprises 14 residues. Trimming cost V 2 bases and J 6 bases, with 13 bases left between them. Looked up from germline, CDR1 is MDHEN and CDR2 is SYDVKM. CDR3 bases: TGTGCCAGCAGTTTACGCGGGGTTGGGGCTGAAGCTTTCTTT. This codes for CASSLRGVGAEAFF.

This clonotype has at least ten counts. V usage is TRBV12-3 or TRBV12-4 and J usage is TRBJ2-6; 7 positions match TRBD2. The J segment lost 0 bases and the V segment lost 7 bases, leaving 9 bases of the junction unmatched. This CDR3 is built from 17 residues. DNA for the CDR3: TGTGCCAGCACTTACAGCGGGGCGGCCTCTGGGGCCAACGTCCTGACTTTC. The encoded protein is CASTYSGAASGANVLTF.

This clonotype was counted ten times or more. The V call is TRBV28, the J call TRBJ2-7; perhaps TRBD2 as D (5 bases). The V end lost 5 bases, the J end lost 0 bases, and 11 bases lay between the germline ends. The CDR3 contains 14 residues. CDR1 is MDHEN and CDR2 is SYDVKM in the germline V gene. Here the CDR3 reads CASSDGLVSYEQYF. As DNA, the CDR3 is TGTGCCAGCAGTGACGGACTTGTCTCCTACGAGCAGTACTTC.